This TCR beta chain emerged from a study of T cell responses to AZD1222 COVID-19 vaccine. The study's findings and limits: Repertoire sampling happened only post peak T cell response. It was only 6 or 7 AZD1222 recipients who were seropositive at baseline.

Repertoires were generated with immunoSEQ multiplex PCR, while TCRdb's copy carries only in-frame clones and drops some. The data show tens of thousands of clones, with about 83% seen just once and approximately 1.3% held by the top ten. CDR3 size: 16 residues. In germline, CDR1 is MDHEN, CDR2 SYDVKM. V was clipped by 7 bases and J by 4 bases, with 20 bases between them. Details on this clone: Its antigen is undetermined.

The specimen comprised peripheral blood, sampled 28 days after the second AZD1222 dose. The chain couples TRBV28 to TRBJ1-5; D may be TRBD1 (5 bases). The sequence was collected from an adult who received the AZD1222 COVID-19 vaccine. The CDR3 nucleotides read TGTGCCAGCACCACCTGGGGGGGAGGACTTAATCAGCCCCAGCATTTT. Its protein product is CASTTWGGGLNQPQHF. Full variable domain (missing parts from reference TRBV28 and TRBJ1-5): DVKVTQSSRYLVKRTGEKVFLECVQDMDHENMFWYRQDPGLGLRLIYFSYDVKMKEKGDIPEGYSVSREKKERFSLILESASTNQTSMYLCASTTWGGGLNQPQHFGDGTRLSIL.